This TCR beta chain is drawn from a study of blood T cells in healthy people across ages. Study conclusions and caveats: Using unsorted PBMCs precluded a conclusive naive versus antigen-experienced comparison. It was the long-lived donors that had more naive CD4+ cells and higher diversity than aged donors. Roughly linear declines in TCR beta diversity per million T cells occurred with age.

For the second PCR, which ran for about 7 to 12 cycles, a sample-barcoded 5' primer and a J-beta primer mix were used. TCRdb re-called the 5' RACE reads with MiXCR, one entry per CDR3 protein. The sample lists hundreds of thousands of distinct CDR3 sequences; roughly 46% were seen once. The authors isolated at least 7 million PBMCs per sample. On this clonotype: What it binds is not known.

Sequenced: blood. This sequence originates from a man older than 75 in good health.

This chain's CDR3 is CASSYRDRDQETQYF. The CDR3 coding sequence is TGCGCCAGCAGCTACCGGGACAGGGACCAAGAGACCCAGTACTTC. The rearrangement joins TRBV5-1 to TRBJ2-5, with 9 bases fitting TRBD1. CDR1 is SGHRS and CDR2 is YFSETQ in the germline V gene. This CDR3 spans 15 amino acids. Trimming cost V 3 bases and J 0 bases; bases outside gene matches: 3.